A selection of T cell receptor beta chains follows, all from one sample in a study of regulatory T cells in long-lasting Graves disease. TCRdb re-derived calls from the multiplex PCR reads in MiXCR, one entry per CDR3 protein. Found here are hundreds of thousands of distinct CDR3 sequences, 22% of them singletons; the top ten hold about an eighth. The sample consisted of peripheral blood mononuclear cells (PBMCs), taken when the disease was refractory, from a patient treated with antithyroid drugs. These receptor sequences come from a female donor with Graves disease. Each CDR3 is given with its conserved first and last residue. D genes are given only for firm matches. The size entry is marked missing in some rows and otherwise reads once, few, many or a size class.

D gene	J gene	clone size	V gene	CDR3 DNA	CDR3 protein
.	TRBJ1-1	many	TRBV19	TGTGCCAGTAGTAGTAGGAGGATGAGTCTCAACACTGAAGCTTTCTTT	CASSSRRMSLNTEAFF
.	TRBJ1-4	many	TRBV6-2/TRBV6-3	TGTGCCAGCAGTGTGGGACGTTCGAATGAAAAACTGTTTTTT	CASSVGRSNEKLFF
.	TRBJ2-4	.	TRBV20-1	TGCAGTGTGCTTTCTAGGGACATTCAGTACTTC	CSVLSRDIQYF
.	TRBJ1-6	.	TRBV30	TGTGCCTGGAGTGGGGAGAGCTCCTATAATTCACCCCTCCACTTT	CAWSGESSYNSPLHF
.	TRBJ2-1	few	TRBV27	TGTGCCAGCTCACTGGGAGGATATGAGCAGTTCTTC	CASSLGGYEQFF
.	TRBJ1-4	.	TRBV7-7	TGTGCTAGCAGCTTAGGACCCCCGGGAAGTGAAAAACTGTTTTTT	CASSLGPPGSEKLFF
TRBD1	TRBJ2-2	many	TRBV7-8	TGTGCCAGCAGTCGGACAGGGGCCCTCGTCGGGGAGCTGTTTTTT	CASSRTGALVGELFF
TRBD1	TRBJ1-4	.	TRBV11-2	TGTGCCATCTCGGGGGGACAGGGGAATGAAAAACTGTTTTTT	CAISGGQGNEKLFF
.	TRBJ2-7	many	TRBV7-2	TGTGCCAGCAGCTTAGACGTATACGAGCAGTACTTC	CASSLDVYEQYF
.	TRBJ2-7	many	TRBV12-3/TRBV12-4	TGTGCCAGCAGTTTACTGGGGGCCTCCGAGCAGTACTTC	CASSLLGASEQYF
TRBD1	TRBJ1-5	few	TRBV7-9	TGTGCCAGCAGCGCAACAGGGGGCCTTAGCAATCAGCCCCAGCATTTT	CASSATGGLSNQPQHF
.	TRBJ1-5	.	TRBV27	TGTGCCAGCAGTTCGAGTCCTCAGCCCCAGCATTTT	CASSSSPQPQHF
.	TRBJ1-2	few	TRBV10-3	TGTGCCATCGGCAACGACCAGAATGGCTACACCTTC	CAIGNDQNGYTF
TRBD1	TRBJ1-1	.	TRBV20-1	TGCAGTGCTGAGGACAGGGCGGACACTGAAGCTTTCTTT	CSAEDRADTEAFF
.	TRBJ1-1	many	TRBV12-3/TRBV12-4	TGTGCCAGCAGTTTTGAACAGGGAGGCACTGAAGCTTTCTTT	CASSFEQGGTEAFF
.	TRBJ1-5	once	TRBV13	TGTGCCAGCAGCCTCGGTGGGTATGGCAATCAGCCCCAGCATTTT	CASSLGGYGNQPQHF
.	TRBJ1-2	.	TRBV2	TGTGCCAGCAGCATTTACAGGGCGGATGGCTACACCTTC	CASSIYRADGYTF
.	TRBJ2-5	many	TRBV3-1	TGTGCCAGCAGCCCCAACGACCCGACCCAGTACTTC	CASSPNDPTQYF
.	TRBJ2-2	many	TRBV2	TGTGCCAGCAAAGCGGATCGAAACACCGGGGAGCTGTTTTTT	CASKADRNTGELFF
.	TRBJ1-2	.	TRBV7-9	TGTGCCAGCAGCTTAGAGGTGGGATATGGCTACACCTTC	CASSLEVGYGYTF
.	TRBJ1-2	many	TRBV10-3	TGTGCCATCAGTGGGCAAGGTTATGGCTACACCTTC	CAISGQGYGYTF
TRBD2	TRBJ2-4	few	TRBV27	TGTGCCAGCAGCCCTGGGGAGGGCCGAGCCAAAAACATTCAGTACTTC	CASSPGEGRAKNIQYF
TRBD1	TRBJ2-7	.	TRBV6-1	TGTGCCAGCAGTCCCCGGGGTTGGACAGGGGCATACGAGCAGTACTTC	CASSPRGWTGAYEQYF